This T cell receptor (beta chain) is from a study of CD8 T cell repertoires and HIV-1 epitope variants. Study-wide background: Twenty-five autologous and known Gag and Nef epitope variant peptides each stimulated T cells separately. Epitopes were three Gag families plus Nef HW9 and YT9. Equal numbers of autologous T cell-negative cells presented antigen to enriched T cells. Overall study results and limits: About five clonotypes recognized Nef KF9, one HW9, none TAALDMSHF.

Details on this clone: Its antigen is unidentified.

TCRdb's copy holds only in-frame clones and misses some; the assay was immunoSEQ multiplex PCR. Of several thousand clones listed, approximately 66% are singletons. Germline V lookup: CDR1 KGHSH, CDR2 LQKENI. The ends were cut back, 5 bases at V and 0 bases at J, with 20 bases in the middle. The CDR3 totals 17 residues. The sequenced sample was cultured CD8+ T cells derived from PBMCs. This chain uses TRBV18 with TRBJ2-7, with D unclear. This receptor was taken from a male donor with HIV. The CDR3 nucleotides read TGTGCCAGCTCAAACAGAGGTGATTTTGGGTTCTCCTACGAGCAGTACTTC. It translates to CASSNRGDFGFSYEQYF.